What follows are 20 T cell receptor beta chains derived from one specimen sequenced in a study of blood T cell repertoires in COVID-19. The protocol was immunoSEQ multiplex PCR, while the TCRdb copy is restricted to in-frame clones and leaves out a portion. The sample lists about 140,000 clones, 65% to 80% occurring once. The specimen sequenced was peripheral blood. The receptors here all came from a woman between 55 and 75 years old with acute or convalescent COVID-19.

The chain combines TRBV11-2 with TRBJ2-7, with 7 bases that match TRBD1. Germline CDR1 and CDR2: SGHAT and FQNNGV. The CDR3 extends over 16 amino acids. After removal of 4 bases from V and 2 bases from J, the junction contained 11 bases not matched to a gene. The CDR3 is CASSSYRGIRAYEQYF. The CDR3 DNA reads TGTGCCAGCAGCTCATACAGGGGAATAAGGGCCTACGAGCAGTACTTC.

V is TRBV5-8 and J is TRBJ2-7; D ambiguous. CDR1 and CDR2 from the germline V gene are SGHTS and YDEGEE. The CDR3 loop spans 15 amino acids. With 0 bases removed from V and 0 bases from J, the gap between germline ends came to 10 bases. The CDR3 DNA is TGTGCCAGCAGCTTGGAACCAGGTCGCTCCTACGAGCAGTACTTC. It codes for CASSLEPGRSYEQYF.

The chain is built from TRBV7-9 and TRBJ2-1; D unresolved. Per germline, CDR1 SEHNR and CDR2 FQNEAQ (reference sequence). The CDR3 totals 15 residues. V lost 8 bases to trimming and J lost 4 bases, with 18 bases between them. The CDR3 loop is CASLTELSWYNEQFF. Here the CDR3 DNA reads TGTGCCAGCCTAACCGAATTGTCGTGGTACAATGAGCAGTTCTTC.

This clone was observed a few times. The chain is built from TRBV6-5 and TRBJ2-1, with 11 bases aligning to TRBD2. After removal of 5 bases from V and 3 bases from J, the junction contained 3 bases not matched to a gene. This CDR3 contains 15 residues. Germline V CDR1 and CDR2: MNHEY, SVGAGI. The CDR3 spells CASSPLAGDYNEQFF. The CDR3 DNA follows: TGTGCCAGCAGTCCACTAGCGGGAGACTACAATGAGCAGTTCTTC.

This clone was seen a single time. For the CDR3, the DNA is TGCGCCAGCAGCTTGGCCCGGACTAGCGGTTCCTACAATGAGCAGTTCTTC. Its translation: CASSLARTSGSYNEQFF. This chain uses TRBV5-1 with TRBJ2-1; TRBD2 agrees at 10 bases. The CDR3 has 17 amino acids. In germline, CDR1 is SGHRS, CDR2 YFSETQ. The V and J ends lost 0 bases and 1 base, in that order; junction bases with no gene match: 4.

As DNA, the CDR3 is TGTGCCAGCAGTGGACTAGCGGGTCCCCTAAACACCGGGGAGCTGTTTTTT. Translation: CASSGLAGPLNTGELFF. The J gene is TRBJ2-2, the V gene TRBV6-1; TRBD2 aligns across 10 bases. The germline gives CDR1 MNHNS, CDR2 SASEGT. V was clipped by 4 bases and J by 2 bases; unmatched bases: 7. There are 17 residues in the CDR3.

Written as DNA, the CDR3 is TGCGCCAGCAGTTTTACCGGGGTTAATCAGCCCCAGCATTTT. As protein: CASSFTGVNQPQHF. The chain uses TRBV10-2 and TRBJ1-5, with no clear D. The V end lost 5 bases, the J end lost 4 bases, and 12 bases lay between the germline ends. The CDR3 has 14 residues. The V gene's germline CDR1 is WSHSY and CDR2 SAAADI.

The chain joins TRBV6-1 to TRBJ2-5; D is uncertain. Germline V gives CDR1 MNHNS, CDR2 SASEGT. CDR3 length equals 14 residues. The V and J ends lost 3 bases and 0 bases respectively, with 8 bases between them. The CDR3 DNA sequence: TGTGCCAGCAGTGATGGGCCTAACCAAGAGACCCAGTACTTC. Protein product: CASSDGPNQETQYF.

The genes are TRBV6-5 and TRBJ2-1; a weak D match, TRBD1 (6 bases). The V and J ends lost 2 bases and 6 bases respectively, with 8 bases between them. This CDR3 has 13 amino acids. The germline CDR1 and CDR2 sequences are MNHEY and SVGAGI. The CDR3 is CASSYTGFNEQFF. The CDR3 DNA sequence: TGTGCCAGCAGTTACACAGGGTTCAATGAGCAGTTCTTC.

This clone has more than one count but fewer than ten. The CDR3 DNA reads as TGCGCCAGCAGCTTGGGGACTAGCACAGATACGCAGTATTTT. Translating it yields CASSLGTSTDTQYF. The J gene is TRBJ2-3, the V gene TRBV5-1; the D gene is possibly TRBD2 (5 bases). Per germline, CDR1 SGHRS and CDR2 YFSETQ. The ends were cut back, 0 bases at V and 0 bases at J, with 5 bases in the middle. This CDR3 has 14 residues.

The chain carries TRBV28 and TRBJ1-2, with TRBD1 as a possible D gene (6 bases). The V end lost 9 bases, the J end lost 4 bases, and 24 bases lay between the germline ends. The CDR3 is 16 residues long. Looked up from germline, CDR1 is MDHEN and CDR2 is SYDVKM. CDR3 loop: CASYGPLDRNLYGYTF. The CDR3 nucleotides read TGTGCCAGTTACGGTCCCCTAGACAGGAACCTCTATGGCTACACCTTC.

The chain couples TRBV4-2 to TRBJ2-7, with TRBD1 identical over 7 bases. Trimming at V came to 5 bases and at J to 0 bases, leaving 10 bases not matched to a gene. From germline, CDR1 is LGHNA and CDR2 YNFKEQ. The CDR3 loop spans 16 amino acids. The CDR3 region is CASSSSGGPSSYEQYF. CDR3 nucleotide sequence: TGTGCCAGCAGCAGCTCAGGGGGACCGAGCTCCTACGAGCAGTACTTC.

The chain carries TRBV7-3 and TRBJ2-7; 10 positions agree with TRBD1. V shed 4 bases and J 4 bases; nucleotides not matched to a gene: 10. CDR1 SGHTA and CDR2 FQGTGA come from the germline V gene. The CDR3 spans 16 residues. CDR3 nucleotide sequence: TGTGCCAGCAGCTCAAGCCGGACAGGGGGAATGTACGAGCAGTACTTC. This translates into CASSSSRTGGMYEQYF.

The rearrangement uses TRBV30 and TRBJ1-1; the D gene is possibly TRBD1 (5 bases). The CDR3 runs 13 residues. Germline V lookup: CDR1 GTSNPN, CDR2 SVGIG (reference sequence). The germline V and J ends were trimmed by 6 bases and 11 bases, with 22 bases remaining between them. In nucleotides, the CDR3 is TGTGCCTGCCAAGGACACGGCAGTAAAGGGGCTTTCTTT. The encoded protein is CACQGHGSKGAFF.

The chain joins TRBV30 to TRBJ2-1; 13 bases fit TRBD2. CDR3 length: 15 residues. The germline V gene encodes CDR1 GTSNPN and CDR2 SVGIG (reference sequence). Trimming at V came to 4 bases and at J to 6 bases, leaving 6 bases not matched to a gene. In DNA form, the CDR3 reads TGTGCCTGGAACCCAGGACTAGCGGGAGCCAATGAGCAGTTCTTC. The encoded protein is CAWNPGLAGANEQFF.

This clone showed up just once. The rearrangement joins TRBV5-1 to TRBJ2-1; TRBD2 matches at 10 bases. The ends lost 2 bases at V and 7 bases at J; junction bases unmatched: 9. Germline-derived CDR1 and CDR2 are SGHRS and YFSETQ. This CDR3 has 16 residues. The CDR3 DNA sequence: TGCGCCAGCAGCTTTACCGGGACTAGCGCCTTGAATGAGCAGTTCTTC. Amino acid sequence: CASSFTGTSALNEQFF.

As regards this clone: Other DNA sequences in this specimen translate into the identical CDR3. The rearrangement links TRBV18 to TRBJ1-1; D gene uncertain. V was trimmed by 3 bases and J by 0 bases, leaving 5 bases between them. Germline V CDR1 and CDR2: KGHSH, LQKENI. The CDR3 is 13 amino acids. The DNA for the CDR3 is TGTGCCAGCTCACCGGGCCTGAACACTGAAGCTTTCTTT. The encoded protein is CASSPGLNTEAFF.

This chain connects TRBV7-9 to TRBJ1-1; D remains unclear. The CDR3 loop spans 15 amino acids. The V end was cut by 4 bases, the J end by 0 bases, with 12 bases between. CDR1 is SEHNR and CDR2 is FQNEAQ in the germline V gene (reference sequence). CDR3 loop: CASSSEIPLNTEAFF. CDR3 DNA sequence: TGTGCCAGCAGCTCCGAGATACCCTTGAACACTGAAGCTTTCTTT. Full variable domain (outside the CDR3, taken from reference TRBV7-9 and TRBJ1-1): DTGVSQNPRHKITKRGQNVTFRCDPISEHNRLYWYRQTLGQGPEFLTYFQNEAQLEKSRLLSDRFSAERPKGSFSTLEIQRTEQGDSAMYLCASSSEIPLNTEAFFGQGTRLTVV.

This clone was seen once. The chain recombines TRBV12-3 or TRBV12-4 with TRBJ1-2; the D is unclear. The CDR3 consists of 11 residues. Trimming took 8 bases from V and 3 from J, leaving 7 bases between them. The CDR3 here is CASSGDYGYTF. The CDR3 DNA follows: TGTGCCAGCTCGGGAGACTATGGCTACACCTTC.

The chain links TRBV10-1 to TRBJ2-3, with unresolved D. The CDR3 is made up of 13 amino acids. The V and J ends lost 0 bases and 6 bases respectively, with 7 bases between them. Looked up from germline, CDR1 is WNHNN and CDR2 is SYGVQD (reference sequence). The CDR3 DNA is TGCGCCAGCAGTGAGTCCCCATCCGATACGCAGTATTTT. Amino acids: CASSESPSDTQYF.